What follows are 5 T cell receptor beta chains derived from one specimen sequenced in a study of lymphopenia after photon versus proton radiotherapy. Profiling relied on immunoSEQ multiplex PCR, and the TCRdb table lists in-frame clones only, not all of them. The table shows about 18,000 clones, with 92% occurring only once. This sample comprised peripheral blood, obtained from a patient treated with photon-based radiotherapy. These receptors were taken from a woman aged 35 to 49 with cholangiocarcinoma.

This clone occurred once. The J gene is TRBJ2-1, the V gene TRBV28, with 9 positions matching TRBD1. Trimming took 5 bases from V and 9 from J; bases not matched to a gene: 11. Germline CDR1 and CDR2: MDHEN and SYDVKM. The CDR3 contains 15 residues. Written as DNA, the CDR3 is TGTGCCAGCAGTGTCGGGGGACAGGGATCCGGTGAGCAGTTCTTC. Residues: CASSVGGQGSGEQFF.

The genes are TRBV7-3 and TRBJ1-2; D is undetermined. The V and J ends lost 5 bases and 2 bases respectively, with 27 bases between them. The length of the CDR3 is 19 residues. Germline-derived CDR1 and CDR2 are SGHTA and FQGTGA. The CDR3 region is CASSTAKLQQAKMNYGYTF. CDR3 DNA sequence: TGTGCCAGCAGCACCGCAAAACTTCAGCAGGCGAAAATGAACTATGGCTACACCTTC.

This clone appeared a single time. The chain recombines TRBV10-3 with TRBJ1-2; D is possibly TRBD1 (6 bases). V lost 4 bases, J lost 4 bases, and 10 bases lay in between. Germline assignment: CDR1 ENHRY and CDR2 SYGVKD. The CDR3 totals 13 residues. CDR3 in DNA: TGTGCCATCAGTGGGGAACAGGGCTATGGCTACACCTTC. Its translation: CAISGEQGYGYTF.

The rearrangement links TRBV11-2 to TRBJ2-2; D tentatively fits TRBD1 or TRBD2 (6 bases each). Trimming cost V 5 bases and J 0 bases, with 13 bases left between them. The CDR3 is 16 residues long. Germline values: CDR1 SGHAT, CDR2 FQNNGV. CDR3 coding DNA: TGTGCCAGCAGCGTAGGGGGACTGGCGAACACCGGGGAGCTGTTTTTT. Its protein is CASSVGGLANTGELFF.

This clone was seen a single time. V usage is TRBV18 and J usage is TRBJ2-2, with no clear D. The germline V and J ends were trimmed by 1 base and 9 bases, with 6 bases remaining between them. This CDR3 contains 12 residues. Germline CDR1 and CDR2: KGHSH and LQKENI. The CDR3 coding sequence is TGTGCCAGCTCACCACAGGGCAGGGAGCTGTTTTTT. Residues: CASSPQGRELFF.